This TCR beta chain originates from a study of OX40 agonist ivuxolimab in advanced cancers. Study results and limitations: People who partly responded at 0.1-3.0 mg/kg had some of the least clonal expansion seen. CD8+ T cells (on average) carried more expanded clones than CD4+ T cells.

This clone was seen only once. No antigen is known for it. Patients who had autoimmune disease history or got systemic immunosuppression were left out. Here immunoSEQ multiplex PCR was the method, and the copy in TCRdb shows in-frame clones only, minus some. The repertoire holds roughly 87,000 clones, with approximately 91% as singletons. The CDR3 runs to 13 residues. Per germline, CDR1 LNHDA and CDR2 SQIVND (reference sequence). Trimming left V 3 bases short and J 3 bases short, with 8 bases between. This chain uses TRBV19 with TRBJ2-5, with D perhaps TRBD2 (5 bases). Specimen: CD4+ or CD8+ T cells sorted from blood, collected in a trial of the OX40 agonist ivuxolimab. This TCR was recovered from an adult with an advanced solid tumor such as melanoma, head and neck, liver or kidney cancer. The CDR3 protein is CASSIWEKETQYF. The CDR3 nucleotides read TGTGCCAGTAGTATTTGGGAGAAAGAGACCCAGTACTTC.